Below, one T cell receptor (beta chain) is given with its context. Its antigen remains unidentified. Germline loops: CDR1 SGHTS, CDR2 YDEGEE. The CDR3 covers 17 residues. The V gene lost 2 bases and the J gene lost 2 bases, with 18 bases spanning the gap. Here immunoSEQ multiplex PCR was the method, and the copy in TCRdb shows in-frame clones only, minus some. Of some 8,500 clones in the sample, around three quarters were seen once. This sample was taken from a study of immune cell composition in non-small cell lung cancer. Study-level information: Histologic subtype was mainly adenocarcinoma or squamous cell carcinoma. Regarding the study as a whole: Tumour-associated clones >0.5% occurred in 30% to 35% of adenocarcinomas, approximately 79% of squamous. Lung squamous cell carcinoma tumours had significantly higher top 10 clone scores and productive clonality than lung adenocarcinoma. In adenocarcinoma, maximal tumour-associated clone frequency tracked TIL tumour reactivity.

This TCR derives from a human donor with non-small cell lung cancer. Sequenced input: lung tumor tissue. This chain connects TRBV5-8 to TRBJ2-3, with D perhaps matching TRBD2 (6 bases). CDR3 sequence: CASSLARRRGHTDTQYF. CDR3 DNA: TGTGCCAGCAGCTTAGCCCGGAGGAGGGGCCACACAGATACGCAGTATTTT. Supplemented by reference TRBV5-8 and TRBJ2-3, the full variable domain reads EAGVTQSPTHLIKTRGQQATLRCSPISGHTSVYWYQQALGLGLQFLLWYDEGEERNRGNFPPRFSGRQFPNYSSELNVNALELEDSALYLCASSLARRRGHTDTQYFGPGTRLTVL.